This T cell receptor beta chain stems from a study of T cell responses to AZD1222 COVID-19 vaccine (TCRdb year 2021). Background on the whole study: TCR sequencing was performed for roughly 240 trial participants, of whom around 200 were given two doses of AZD1222 and some 26 were given two doses of MenACWY control vaccine. Trial participants were enrolled by age into subgroups of 18-55, 56-69 and 70-plus years, and about 150, 27 and 61 TCR-sequenced participants, respectively, were included in these subgroups.

A note on this clone: Its antigen is not yet known. Base quality data are lacking; no much larger clone is found one base away.

The CDR3 regions of human TCRbeta chains were analyzed by immunosequencing. From the authors' description of their analysis: Repertoire TCRs were matched against a reference library of SARS-CoV-2-specific TCRs generated with the MIRA antigen-specificity platform. Breadth meant the fraction of unique TCRs that were SARS-CoV-2-associated, whereas depth meant the fraction of total T cells that were SARS-CoV-2-associated. Using the MIRA data, each spike-specific TCR was mapped to the spike region that the TCR reacts to and placed in a CD4 or CD8 class. Log10-transformed breadth and depth values were compared by one-way ANOVA with Sidak's multiple comparisons tests. The table comes from immuneACCESS by way of TCRdb, which keeps in-frame sequences with V and J called. Part of the clones is missing from these tables; in studies checked, under half for an unresolved V gene and the rest for unknown reasons. V and J calls and clone size come straight from that table; D and trimming were deduced from the DNA. Across this sample there are about 200,000 clones, with roughly 94% seen only once. The top ten constitute approximately 1.7% of the sample.

This specimen's time point label, interpreted: about 28 days (+/-7) after the second vaccine dose. The treatment or condition label for this specimen denotes: meningococcal conjugate vaccine given as trial control. Samples from vaccinated people were obtained from the UK trials COV001 and COV002, which included a single-blind randomized controlled phase 2/3 trial of AZD1222 (ChAdOx1 nCoV-19) in healthy adults. For TCRbeta chain sequencing, PBMC samples from trial participants were taken at day 0 and at day 28 after the second dose. The paper's findings and limits, for the study overall: Participants were mostly white British, with more females than males. The authors suggested clonal diversity may have been underestimated. The vaccine-associated CD4 TCRs covered the entire spike protein, and the dominant responses fell in regions 160-218 and 743-854. Reportedly, close to half of the unique spike-specific TCRs recognized epitopes lying outside the regions that are mutated in the B.1.351 and B.1.1.7 variants. Because no samples from the day 14 peak response were available, repertoires could be characterized only after the peak T cell response. The 56-69-year group was small, and its depth increase did not reach significance, likely because of low power. A significant rise in spike-specific TCR breadth and depth was observed after two AZD1222 doses relative to day 0 and relative to MenACWY recipients. Conclusions about previously exposed vaccinees are limited because only a handful of AZD1222 recipients were SARS-CoV-2 seropositive at baseline.

As encoded in the germline V gene, CDR1 is MNHEY while CDR2 is SVGAGI. The junction carries 14 bases between V and J, which are trimmed by 0 bases and 2 bases respectively. The CDR3, cysteine through phenylalanine, is 16 amino acids long. Only CDR3 DNA remains: 48 bases, in frame from the first base. The sequence derives from an adult who received the MenACWY meningococcal vaccine as a control. Material: peripheral blood, obtained 28 days after the second dose of the MenACWY control vaccine. The V and J segments used are TRBV6-5 and TRBJ2-7, with TRBD2 as a weak D call on 6 bases. The nucleotide sequence is TGTGCCAGCAGTTACTCGACCCAGGGACTCGCCTACGAGCAGTACTTC. It codes for CASSYSTQGLAYEQYF.